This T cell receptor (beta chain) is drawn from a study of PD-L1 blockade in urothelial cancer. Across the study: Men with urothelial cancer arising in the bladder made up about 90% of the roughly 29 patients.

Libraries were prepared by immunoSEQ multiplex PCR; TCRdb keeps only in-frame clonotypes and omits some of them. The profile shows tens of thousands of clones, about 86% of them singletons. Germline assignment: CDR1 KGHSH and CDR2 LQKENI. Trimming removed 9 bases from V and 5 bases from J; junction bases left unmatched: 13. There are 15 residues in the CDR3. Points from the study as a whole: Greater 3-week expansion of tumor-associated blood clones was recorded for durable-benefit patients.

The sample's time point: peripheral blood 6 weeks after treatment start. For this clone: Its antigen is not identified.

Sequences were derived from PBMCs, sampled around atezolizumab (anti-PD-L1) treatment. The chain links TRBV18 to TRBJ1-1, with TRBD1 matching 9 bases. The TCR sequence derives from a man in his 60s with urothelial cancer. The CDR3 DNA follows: TGTGCCAGTTTAGAGAACAGGGGGCTTGGGACTGAAGCTTTCTTT. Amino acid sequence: CASLENRGLGTEAFF.